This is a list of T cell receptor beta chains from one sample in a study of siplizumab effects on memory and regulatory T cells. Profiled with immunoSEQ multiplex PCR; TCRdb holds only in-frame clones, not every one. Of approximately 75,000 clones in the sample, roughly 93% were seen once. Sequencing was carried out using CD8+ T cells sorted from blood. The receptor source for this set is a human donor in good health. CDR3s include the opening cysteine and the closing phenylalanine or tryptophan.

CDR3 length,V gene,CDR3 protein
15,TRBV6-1,CASSEIRAGNQPQHF
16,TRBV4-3,CASSQDGTGAGNTIYF
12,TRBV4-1,CASSAANGGYTF
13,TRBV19,CASSSGPYNEQFF
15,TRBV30,CAWQGAVGGNQPQHF
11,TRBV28,CASSSQETQYF
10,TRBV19,CARTHQGYTF
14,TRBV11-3,CASSPHLTPGGYTF
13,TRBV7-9,CASTGTGGTEQYF
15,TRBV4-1,CASSQDGEGNYEQYF
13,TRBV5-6,CASSAGVPGEQFF
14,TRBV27,CASSPGQVNTEAFF
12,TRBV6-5,CATGTDNEKLFF
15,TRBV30,CAWSYFEGDQETQYF
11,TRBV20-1,CSARIGAEQYF
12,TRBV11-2,CASSIAGVEQFF
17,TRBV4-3,CASSQDLGQLAKNIQYF
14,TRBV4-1,CASSQGTENSPLHF
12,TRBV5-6,CASTGSGLSAFF
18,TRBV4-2,CASSQDLLGTGSPYEQYF
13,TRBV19,CASSIVGGTEAFF
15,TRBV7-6,CASSLGSGGTDTQYF
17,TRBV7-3,CASSRGPSGSGANVLTF
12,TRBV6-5,CASSPGEGEQYF
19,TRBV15,CATSRDRRLAVEGNQPQHF
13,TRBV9,CASSVDEAHTQYF
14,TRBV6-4,CASSRTEQNTEAFF
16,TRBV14,CASSQLNRLTTGELFF
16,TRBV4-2,CASSQEWGTGGTEAFF
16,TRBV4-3,CASSQASVVSTDTQYF
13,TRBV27,CASTLTSGGVQFF
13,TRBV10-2,CASFGQGAEEQYF
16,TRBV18,CASSPSIAENTDTQYF
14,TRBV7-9,CASSLVGQADGYTF
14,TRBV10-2,CASSDPGGIETQYF
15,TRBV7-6,CASSSGTSEYNEQFF
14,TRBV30,CAWSNSGGANEQFF
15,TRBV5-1,CASSLRASGDNEQFF
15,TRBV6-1,CASSEALGQGAGYTF
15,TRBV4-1,CASSQVTGENQPQHF
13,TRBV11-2,CASSLAQAYEQYF
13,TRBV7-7,CASSQTTGYEQYF
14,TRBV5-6,CASSLGESGNTIYF
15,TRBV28,CASSLRTGGPYEQYF
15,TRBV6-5,CASSYSSPGAETQYF
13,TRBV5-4,CASSLAPLGEQYF
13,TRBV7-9,CASSPGGVYGYTF
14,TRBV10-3,CAISESSGEDEAFF
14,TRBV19,CASSFGHSNTEAFF
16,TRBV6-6,CASRTGFGETTGELFF
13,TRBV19,CASSISGATEAFF
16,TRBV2,CASSGRISGGAYEQYF
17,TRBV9,CASSPEIGTSGYNEQFF
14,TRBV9,CASSVGIAIGEQYF
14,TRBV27,CASSYRGSGNTIYF
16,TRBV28,CASEPPEGAVFYEQYF
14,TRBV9,CASSSSGGLSGYTF
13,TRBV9,CASSPMGGSEAFF
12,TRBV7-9,CASSSATGELFF
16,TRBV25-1,CASSESWQANTGELFF